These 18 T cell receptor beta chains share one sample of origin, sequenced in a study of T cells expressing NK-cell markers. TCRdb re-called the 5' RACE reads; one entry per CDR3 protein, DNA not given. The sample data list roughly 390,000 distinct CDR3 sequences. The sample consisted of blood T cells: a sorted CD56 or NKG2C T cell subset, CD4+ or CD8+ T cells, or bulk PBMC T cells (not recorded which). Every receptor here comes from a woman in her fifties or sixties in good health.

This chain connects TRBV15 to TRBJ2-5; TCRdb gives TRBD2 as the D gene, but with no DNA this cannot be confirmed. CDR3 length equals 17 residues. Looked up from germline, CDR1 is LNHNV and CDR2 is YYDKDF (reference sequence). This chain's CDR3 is CATSRPLPMLGEETQYF.

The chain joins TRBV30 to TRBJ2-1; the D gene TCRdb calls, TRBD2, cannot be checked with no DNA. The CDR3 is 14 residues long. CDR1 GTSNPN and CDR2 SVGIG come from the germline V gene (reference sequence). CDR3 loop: CAWRSGTSVREQFF.

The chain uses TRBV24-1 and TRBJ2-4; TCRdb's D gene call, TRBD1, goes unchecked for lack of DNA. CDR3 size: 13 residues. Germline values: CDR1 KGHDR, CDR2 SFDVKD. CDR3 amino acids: CATSMTEKNIQYF.

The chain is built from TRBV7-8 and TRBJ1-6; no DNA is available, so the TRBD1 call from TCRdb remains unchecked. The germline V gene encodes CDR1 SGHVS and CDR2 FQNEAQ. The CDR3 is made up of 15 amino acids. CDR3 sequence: CASSDGQGSNSPLHF.

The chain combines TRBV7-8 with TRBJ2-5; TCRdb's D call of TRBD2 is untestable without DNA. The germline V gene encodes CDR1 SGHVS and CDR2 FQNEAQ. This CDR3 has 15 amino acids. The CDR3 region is CASSKTRDPGETQYF.

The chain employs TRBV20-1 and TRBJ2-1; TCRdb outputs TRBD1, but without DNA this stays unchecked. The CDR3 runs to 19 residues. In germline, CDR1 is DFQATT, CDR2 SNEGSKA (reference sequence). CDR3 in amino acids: CSARDLGERPVLLHNEQFF.

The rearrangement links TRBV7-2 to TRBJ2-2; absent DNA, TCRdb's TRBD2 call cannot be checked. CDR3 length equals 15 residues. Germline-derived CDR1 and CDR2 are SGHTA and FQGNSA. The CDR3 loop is CASSLTLAIDGELFF.

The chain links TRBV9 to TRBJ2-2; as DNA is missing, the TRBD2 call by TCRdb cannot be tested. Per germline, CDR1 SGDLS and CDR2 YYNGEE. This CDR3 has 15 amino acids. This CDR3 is CASSPRVAGIGELFF.

This CDR3 is CASSSLGSTQYF. This chain links TRBV12-3 or TRBV12-4 with TRBJ2-3; TCRdb calls TRBD2, which cannot be checked without DNA. The CDR3 covers 12 residues.

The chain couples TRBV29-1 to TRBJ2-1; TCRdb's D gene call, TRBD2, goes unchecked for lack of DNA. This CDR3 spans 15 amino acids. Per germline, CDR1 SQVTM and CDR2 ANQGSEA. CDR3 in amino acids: CSVEGTATARGEQFF.

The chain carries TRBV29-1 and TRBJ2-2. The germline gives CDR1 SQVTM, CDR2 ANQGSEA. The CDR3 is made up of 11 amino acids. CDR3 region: CSVIRYGELFF.

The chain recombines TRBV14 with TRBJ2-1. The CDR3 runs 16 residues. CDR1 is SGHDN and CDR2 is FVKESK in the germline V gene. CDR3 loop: CASSHATGSSYNEQFF.

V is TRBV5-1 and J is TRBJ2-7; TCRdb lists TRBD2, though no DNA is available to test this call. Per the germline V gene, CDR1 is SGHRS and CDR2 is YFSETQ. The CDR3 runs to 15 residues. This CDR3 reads CASSPLAGAGYEQYF.

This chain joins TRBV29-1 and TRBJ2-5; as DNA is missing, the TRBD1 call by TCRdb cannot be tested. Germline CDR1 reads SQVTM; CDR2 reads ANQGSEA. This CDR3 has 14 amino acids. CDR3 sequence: CVGYGGGIGETQYF.

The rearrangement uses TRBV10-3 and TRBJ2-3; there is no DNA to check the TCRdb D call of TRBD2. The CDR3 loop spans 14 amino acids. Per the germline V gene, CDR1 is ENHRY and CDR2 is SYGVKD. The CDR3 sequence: CAISESGRADTQYF.

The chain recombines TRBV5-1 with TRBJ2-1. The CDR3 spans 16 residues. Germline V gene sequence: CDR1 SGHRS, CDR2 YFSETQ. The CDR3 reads CASSLANRGAHNEQFF.

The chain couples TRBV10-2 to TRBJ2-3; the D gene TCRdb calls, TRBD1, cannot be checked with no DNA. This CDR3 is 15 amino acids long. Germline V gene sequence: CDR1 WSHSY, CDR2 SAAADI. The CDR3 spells CASETGTGGTDTQYF.

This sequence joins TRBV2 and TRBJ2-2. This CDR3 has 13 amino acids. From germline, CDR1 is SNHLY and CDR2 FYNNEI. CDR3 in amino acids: CASRDTVRGELFF. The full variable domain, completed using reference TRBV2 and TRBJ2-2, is EPEVTQTPSHQVTQMGQEVILRCVPISNHLYFYWYRQILGQKVEFLVSFYNNEISEKSEIFDDQFSVERPDGSNFTLKIRSTKLEDSAMYFCASRDTVRGELFFGEGSRLTVL.